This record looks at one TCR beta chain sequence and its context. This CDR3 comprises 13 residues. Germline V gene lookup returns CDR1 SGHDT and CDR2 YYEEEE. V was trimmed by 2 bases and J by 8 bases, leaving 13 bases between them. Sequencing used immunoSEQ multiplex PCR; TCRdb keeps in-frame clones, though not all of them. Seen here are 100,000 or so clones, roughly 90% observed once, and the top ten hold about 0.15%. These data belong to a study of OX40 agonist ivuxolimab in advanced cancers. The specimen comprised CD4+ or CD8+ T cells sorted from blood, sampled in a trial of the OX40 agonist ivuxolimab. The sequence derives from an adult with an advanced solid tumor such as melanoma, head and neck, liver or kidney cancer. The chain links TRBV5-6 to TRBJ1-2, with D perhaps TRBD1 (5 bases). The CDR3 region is CASSFQQVFGYTF. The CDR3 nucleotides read TGTGCCAGCAGCTTTCAACAGGTGTTCGGCTACACCTTC.